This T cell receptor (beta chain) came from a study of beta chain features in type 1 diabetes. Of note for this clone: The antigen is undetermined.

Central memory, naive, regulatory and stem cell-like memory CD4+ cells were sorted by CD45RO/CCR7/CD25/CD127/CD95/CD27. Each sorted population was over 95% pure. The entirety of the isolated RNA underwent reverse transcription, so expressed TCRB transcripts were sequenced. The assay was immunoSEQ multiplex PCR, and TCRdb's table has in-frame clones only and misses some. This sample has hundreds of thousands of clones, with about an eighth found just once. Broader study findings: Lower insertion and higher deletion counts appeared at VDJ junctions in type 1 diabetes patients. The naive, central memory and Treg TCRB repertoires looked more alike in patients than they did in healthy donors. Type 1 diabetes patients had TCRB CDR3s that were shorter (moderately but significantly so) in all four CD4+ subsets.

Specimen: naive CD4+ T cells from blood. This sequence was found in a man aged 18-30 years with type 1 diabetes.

Written as DNA, the CDR3 is TGTGCCAGTATTGGAAGCAATCAGCCCCAGCATTTT. Translating gives CASIGSNQPQHF. The chain is built from TRBV19 and TRBJ1-5; D is unresolved. Trimming stripped 7 bases from V and 1 base from J, with 5 bases between. CDR3 length: 12 amino acids. CDR1 LNHDA and CDR2 SQIVND come from the germline V gene (reference sequence).